This record covers a single TCR beta chain. This sample was included in a study of blood T cell repertoires in COVID-19. As for the study in general: In each case, the material was cDNA or gDNA derived from T cells, B-cell-depleted T cells, or PBMCs.

The repertoire was sequenced with immunoSEQ multiplex PCR; TCRdb's copy has only in-frame clones and lacks some. The sample has about 130,000 clones, approximately 83% seen once. Germline V gene data show CDR1 as LNHNV and CDR2 as YYDKDF (reference sequence). V gave up 0 bases and J gave up 6 bases, with 15 bases separating them. The CDR3 covers 16 residues. Sequencing was done on a sample of peripheral blood. The chain couples TRBV15 to TRBJ2-1; D is possibly TRBD1 (5 bases). This receptor was identified in an elderly man with active or convalescent COVID-19. The CDR3 reads CATSRDQDIGINEQFF. Written as DNA, the CDR3 is TGTGCCACCAGCAGAGATCAGGACATAGGAATCAATGAGCAGTTCTTC.